Presented here are 23 T cell receptor beta chains from one specimen sequenced in a study of T cells in Graves' hyperthyroidism and ophthalmopathy. It was RNA transcripts that yielded the amplified TCR beta CDR3 regions. Researchers ran a first-round RT-PCR on the TCR CDR3 using the HTBI primer set. TCRdb called the multiplex PCR reads again in MiXCR, with one record for every CDR3 protein. The sample records about 100,000 distinct CDR3 sequences, around a sixth being singletons. Source material: blood. The origin of the receptors is a woman between 50 and 59 years old with Graves' hyperthyroidism.

The chain links TRBV28 to TRBJ2-3; D gene unclear. Germline V gene lookup returns CDR1 MDHEN and CDR2 SYDVKM. The CDR3 runs to 12 residues. The V end lost 6 bases, the J end lost 6 bases, and 10 bases lay between the germline ends. The CDR3 loop is CASSNLGDTQYF. CDR3 bases: TGTGCCAGCAGCAATTTGGGGGATACGCAGTATTTT.

This clonotype occurred many times. This chain connects TRBV5-8 to TRBJ2-3; 16 bases line up with TRBD2. The CDR3 sequence is 17 residues long. Germline V CDR1 and CDR2: SGHTS, YDEGEE. The V gene end was trimmed by 5 bases and the J gene end by 2 bases; junction bases not matched to a gene: 5. CDR3 amino acids: CASRTGTSGRATDTQYF. In DNA form, the CDR3 reads TGTGCCAGCAGGACCGGGACTAGCGGGAGGGCCACAGATACGCAGTATTTT. Together with reference TRBV5-8 and TRBJ2-3, the CDR3 gives the full variable domain: EAGVTQSPTHLIKTRGQQATLRCSPISGHTSVYWYQQALGLGLQFLLWYDEGEERNRGNFPPRFSGRQFPNYSSELNVNALELEDSALYLCASRTGTSGRATDTQYFGPGTRLTVL.

This clonotype was found many times. The chain is built from TRBV6-1 and TRBJ2-3; perhaps TRBD1 as D (6 bases). Germline CDR1 MNHNS, CDR2 SASEGT. This CDR3 spans 15 amino acids. V lost 6 bases and J lost 5, with 18 bases in between. CDR3: CASSKSGQPLDTQYF. In DNA, the CDR3 is TGTGCCAGCAGCAAATCGGGACAACCATTAGATACGCAGTATTTT.

This clonotype was found many times. The gene calls are TRBV20-1 and TRBJ2-1; TRBD2 matches at 12 bases. CDR3 length equals 17 residues. Trimming cost V 7 bases and J 0 bases; bases outside gene matches: 10. Germline CDR1 DFQATT, CDR2 SNEGSKA (reference sequence). DNA of the CDR3: TGCAGTGTTTCACTAGCGGGAGGTCCCAGCTCCTACAATGAGCAGTTCTTC. Its translation is CSVSLAGGPSSYNEQFF.

This clonotype was recorded at least ten times. The chain links TRBV5-1 to TRBJ2-1; 9 bases align to TRBD2. The CDR3 spans 15 residues. The germline gives CDR1 SGHRS, CDR2 YFSETQ. V lost 0 bases, J lost 7 bases, and 5 bases stayed unmatched. CDR3 DNA sequence: TGCGCCAGCAGCTTGGGGGCTAGCGGGACTAATGAGCAGTTCTTC. This gives the protein CASSLGASGTNEQFF.

Many counts were recorded for this clonotype. The CDR3 region has the DNA TGTGCCAGCACCTACCGGCTAGCGGGAACCGAGACCCAGTACTTC. This codes for CASTYRLAGTETQYF. The chain is built from TRBV6-1 and TRBJ2-5, with TRBD2 identical over 9 bases. Trimming cost V 7 bases and J 5 bases; bases outside gene matches: 11. CDR3 length: 15 residues. The germline gives CDR1 MNHNS, CDR2 SASEGT.

With respect to this clonotype: Lacking the conserved final phenylalanine or tryptophan, this CDR3 likely reflects a read error. The chain employs TRBV4-2 and TRBJ2-7; 9 positions match TRBD2. The CDR3 covers 15 residues. V shed 4 bases and J 2 bases; nucleotides not matched to a gene: 6. Germline loops: CDR1 LGHNA, CDR2 YNFKEQ. The CDR3, as DNA: TGTGCCAGCAGCCCTCGGCGGGAGGGCCCCTACGAGCAGTACTCC. Protein: CASSPRREGPYEQYS.

The chain couples TRBV7-2 to TRBJ1-1, with D unclear. V was pared by 0 bases and J by 10 bases, with 9 bases between. The CDR3 consists of 12 residues. The V gene's germline CDR1 is SGHTA and CDR2 FQGNSA. CDR3 bases: TGTGCCAGCAGCTTAGCGCCGAGTCGAGCTTTCTTT. It specifies CASSLAPSRAFF.

This clonotype was seen more than once but under ten times. J is TRBJ1-5 and V is TRBV18; 9 bases are shared with TRBD1. CDR1 and CDR2 from the germline V gene are KGHSH and LQKENI. V lost 3 bases, J lost 4 bases, and 1 base stayed unmatched. CDR3 length: 14 amino acids. The CDR3 coding sequence is TGTGCCAGCTCACCGGGACAGGGTAATCAGCCCCAGCATTTT. Its translation is CASSPGQGNQPQHF. Variable domain in full (rest from reference TRBV18 and TRBJ1-5): NAGVMQNPRHLVRRRGQEARLRCSPMKGHSHVYWYRQLPEEGLKFMVYLQKENIIDESGMPKERFSAEFPKEGPSILRIQQVVRGDSAAYFCASSPGQGNQPQHFGDGTRLSIL.

At least ten counts were recorded for this clonotype. The J gene is TRBJ1-1, the V gene TRBV29-1, with a weak D call TRBD1 (6 bases). Germline V gene data show CDR1 as SQVTM and CDR2 as ANQGSEA. Trimming took off 3 bases at V and 5 bases at J, with 13 bases between the two ends. The CDR3 totals 13 residues. The CDR3 reads CSVDEGQGTEAFF. CDR3 in DNA: TGCAGCGTTGACGAGGGGCAGGGGACTGAAGCTTTCTTT.

In its sample, this clonotype was seen many times. CDR3 DNA: TGCAGTGCTAGAGCCCCCCTTTACCGCAGGGTAACAGATACGCAGTATTTT. Its protein product is CSARAPLYRRVTDTQYF. The chain has TRBV20-1 and TRBJ2-3; maybe TRBD1 (5 bases). V was pared by 1 base and J by 3 bases, with 20 bases between. Germline CDR1 is DFQATT and CDR2 is SNEGSKA (reference sequence). There are 17 residues in the CDR3.

This rearrangement joins TRBV2 to TRBJ2-7; 7 bases fit TRBD2. Trimming took 1 base from V and 1 from J; bases not matched to a gene: 4. The CDR3 has 15 residues. Looked up from germline, CDR1 is SNHLY and CDR2 is FYNNEI. DNA for the CDR3: TGTGCCAGCAGTGAAGAGCGGGATCAGTCCTACGAGCAGTACTTC. It specifies CASSEERDQSYEQYF.

This clonotype was seen ten or more times. V is TRBV28 and J is TRBJ2-1; D is unclear. Germline CDR1 and CDR2: MDHEN and SYDVKM. The ends were cut back, 3 bases at V and 4 bases at J, with 16 bases in the middle. CDR3 length: 16 amino acids. The CDR3, as DNA: TGTGCCAGCAGTTTCTCCCCCACCCCCCCTTACAATGAGCAGTTCTTC. Protein: CASSFSPTPPYNEQFF.

At least ten counts were recorded for this clonotype. V and J are TRBV20-1 and TRBJ1-5, with TRBD1 identical over 10 bases. Germline CDR1 reads DFQATT; CDR2 reads SNEGSKA (reference sequence). V was pared by 6 bases and J by 7 bases, with 12 bases of the junction left unmatched. CDR3 length: 15 amino acids. CDR3 sequence reads: CSAETRDRGYQPQHF. The CDR3 bases are TGCAGTGCCGAAACCCGGGACAGGGGATACCAGCCCCAGCATTTT.

This clonotype was seen at least ten times. This chain joins TRBV12-3 or TRBV12-4 and TRBJ1-2, with 7 nucleotides matching TRBD1. The CDR3 totals 14 residues. V lost 5 bases and J lost 7; bases outside the gene matches: 10. The CDR3 DNA follows: TGTGCCAGCAGTGCAACCGGGACAGTTGGTGGCTACACCTTC. It encodes CASSATGTVGGYTF.

V is TRBV28 and J is TRBJ2-5, with 11 bases fitting TRBD2. Germline loops: CDR1 MDHEN, CDR2 SYDVKM. J gave up 1 base and V 5 bases, and 6 bases lay outside the gene matches. There are 16 residues in the CDR3. DNA for the CDR3: TGTGCCAGCAGTCTAGCTAGCGGGAGGACCCAAGAGACCCAGTACTTC. Amino acid sequence: CASSLASGRTQETQYF.

This clonotype was observed at least ten times. V and J are TRBV30 and TRBJ1-6, with a tentative D call TRBD1 (5 bases). Trimming took off 2 bases at V and 0 bases at J, with 11 bases between the two ends. The CDR3 has 16 residues. Germline lookup yields CDR1 GTSNPN and CDR2 SVGIG (reference sequence). CDR3 sequence reads: CAWSRQTSSYNSPLHF. CDR3 nucleotides: TGTGCCTGGAGTAGACAGACGAGCTCCTATAATTCACCCCTCCACTTT. The full variable domain, rest sourced from reference TRBV30 and TRBJ1-6, is SQTIHQWPATLVQPVGSPLSLECTVEGTSNPNLYWYRQAAGRGLQLLFYSVGIGQISSEVPQNLSASRPQDRQFILSSKKLLLSDSGFYLCAWSRQTSSYNSPLHFGNGTRLTVT.

This clonotype was seen a handful of times. The chain couples TRBV6-5 to TRBJ1-4, with no clear D. The CDR3 has 13 amino acids. Germline CDR1 MNHEY, CDR2 SVGAGI. Trimming took off 2 bases at V and 8 bases at J, with 9 bases between the two ends. CDR3 nucleotides: TGTGCCAGCAGTTACCGGGCTCGGGAAAAACTGTTTTTT. Its protein is CASSYRAREKLFF.

This clonotype was seen many times. This chain connects TRBV7-9 to TRBJ2-3, with D unresolved. Between the trimmed V and J ends, which lost 1 base and 0 bases, there was a span of 5 bases. This CDR3 spans 14 amino acids. CDR1 SEHNR and CDR2 FQNEAQ come from the germline V gene (reference sequence). CDR3 nucleotide sequence: TGTGCCAGCAGCTTAGAACTGAGCACAGATACGCAGTATTTT. It codes for CASSLELSTDTQYF.

This clonotype was picked up many times. The rearrangement uses TRBV30 and TRBJ2-5, with 7 bases that match TRBD2. From germline, CDR1 is GTSNPN and CDR2 SVGIG (reference sequence). V lost 3 bases to trimming and J lost 5 bases; unmatched junction nucleotides: 6. The CDR3 is 13 residues long. The CDR3 coding sequence is TGTGCCTGGAGCGGGGGGACGGCGGAGACCCAGTACTTC. It codes for CAWSGGTAETQYF. Supplemented by reference TRBV30 and TRBJ2-5, the full variable domain reads SQTIHQWPATLVQPVGSPLSLECTVEGTSNPNLYWYRQAAGRGLQLLFYSVGIGQISSEVPQNLSASRPQDRQFILSSKKLLLSDSGFYLCAWSGGTAETQYFGPGTRLLVL.

This clonotype was counted ten times or more. This chain joins TRBV28 and TRBJ2-5, with D unclear. Trimming took 5 bases from V and 3 from J, leaving 4 bases between them. CDR3 length equals 11 residues. The V gene's germline CDR1 is MDHEN and CDR2 SYDVKM. As DNA, the CDR3 is TGTGCCAGCAGTGTAGAAGAGACCCAGTACTTC. The encoded protein is CASSVEETQYF.

This clonotype was seen many times. V usage is TRBV28 and J usage is TRBJ1-6; 8 bases agree with TRBD1. The CDR3 has 15 residues. Per the germline V gene, CDR1 is MDHEN and CDR2 is SYDVKM. J gave up 9 bases and V 5 bases, and 9 bases lay outside the gene matches. The DNA of the CDR3 is TGTGCCAGCAGTCCCTTGGACAGGGAGGTTTCACCCCTCCACTTT. It codes for CASSPLDREVSPLHF.

This clonotype was observed at least ten times. The CDR3 sequence: CASSPERVSFFSGANVLTF. For the CDR3, the DNA is TGTGCCAGCAGTCCCGAAAGGGTTTCCTTCTTCTCTGGGGCCAACGTCCTGACTTTC. The chain employs TRBV28 and TRBJ2-6; D gene uncertain. V lost 5 bases and J 0 bases, leaving 20 bases between the germline ends. Germline CDR1 MDHEN, CDR2 SYDVKM. CDR3 length: 19 amino acids. Full variable domain (rest looked up from reference TRBV28 and TRBJ2-6): DVKVTQSSRYLVKRTGEKVFLECVQDMDHENMFWYRQDPGLGLRLIYFSYDVKMKEKGDIPEGYSVSREKKERFSLILESASTNQTSMYLCASSPERVSFFSGANVLTFGAGSRLTVL.